This T cell receptor beta chain originates from a study of cytomegalovirus exposure and HLA in healthy donors. Study observations and caveats: Reportedly, TCR beta sequences accurately predicted HLA-A and HLA-B alleles in most subjects. Per a later analysis, HLA-associated TCR beta chains showed more clonal expansion than other, equally common TCR beta chains. High sensitivity and specificity were reportedly achieved when the classifier diagnosed cytomegalovirus status.

The PCR used 60 Vbeta and 13 Jbeta primers. Profiled with immunoSEQ multiplex PCR; TCRdb holds only in-frame clones, not every one. Recorded here are more than 30,000 clones; the top ten clones represent approximately 10%. All donors participated as healthy donors of bone marrow. As for this clone: Its antigen is as yet unknown.

Trimming removed 4 bases from V and 6 bases from J, with 4 bases in between. CDR1 and CDR2 (germline): SGDLS, YYNGEE. This CDR3 spans 11 amino acids. This chain links TRBV9 with TRBJ2-2; the D is unclear. The receptor's source is a man in his forties in good health and CMV-seropositive. The sequenced material came from PBMCs. The DNA for the CDR3 is TGTGCCAGCAGCCCATCCGGGGAGCTGTTTTTT. Translation: CASSPSGELFF.